The subject of this entry is one TCR beta chain. It lacks a known antigen. No base quality values were provided; no much bigger clone lies one nucleotide off. This specimen comes from a study of T cell responses to AZD1222 COVID-19 vaccine (dated by TCRdb to 2020 to 2023). With respect to the entire study: A total of 233 trial participants underwent TCR sequencing, of whom 207 received two doses of AZD1222 and 26 received two doses of the MenACWY control vaccine. Trial participants were enrolled into age subgroups of 18-55, 56-69 and 70-plus years, which contained 148, 28 and 57 TCR-sequenced participants, respectively. The paper as a whole reports these results and caveats: After two AZD1222 doses, spike-specific TCR breadth and depth were significantly higher than at day 0 and than in MenACWY recipients. Because no day 14 peak-response samples were available, repertoires were characterized only after the peak T cell response. The whole spike protein was spanned by vaccine-associated CD4 TCRs, and dominant responses were seen in regions 160-218 and 743-854. Reportedly, close to half of the unique spike-specific TCRs recognized epitopes lying outside the regions that are mutated in the B.1.351 and B.1.1.7 variants. Conclusions about previously exposed vaccinees are limited because only 5 or 6 AZD1222 recipients were SARS-CoV-2 seropositive at baseline. In the small 56-69-year group, the increase in depth fell short of significance, most likely because of low power. Participants were mostly white British and included more females than males, and it was suggested by the authors that clonal diversity may have been underestimated.

The time point label here, explained by the study, means: about 28 days (+/-7) after the second vaccine dose. AZD1222 recipients with second doses at about 4 weeks or about 12 weeks were pooled, because spike-specific TCR depth and breadth did not differ between schedules. Samples from vaccinated people were obtained from the UK trials COV001 and COV002, which included a single-blind randomized controlled phase 2/3 trial of AZD1222 (ChAdOx1 nCoV-19) in healthy adults. For TCRbeta chain sequencing, PBMC samples from trial participants were taken at day 0 and at day 28 after the second dose. V trim: 4 bases; J trim: 3 bases; unmatched bases: 4. The germline V gene (reference sequence) yields LGHDT for CDR1 and YNNKEL for CDR2. The CDR3 spans 14 residues, from the cysteine through the phenylalanine. The read is trimmed to its CDR3 DNA, 42 bases read in frame from base 1. The CDR3 regions of human TCRbeta chains were analyzed by immunosequencing. In the source study's methods: TCRs in the repertoires were matched against a reference library of SARS-CoV-2-specific TCRs that had been generated with the MIRA antigen-specificity platform. Breadth was defined as the fraction of unique TCRs that were SARS-CoV-2-associated. Depth was defined as the fraction of total T cells that were SARS-CoV-2-associated. Using the MIRA data, every spike-specific TCR was mapped to the spike region that the TCR reacted to and assigned to either a CD4 or a CD8 class. Log10-transformed breadth and depth values were compared by one-way ANOVA with Sidak's multiple comparisons tests. Sourced from immuneACCESS, this table was stored by TCRdb with only in-frame sequences that have V and J called. A share of the clones is absent; for the studies checked, an unresolved V gene accounts for under half, and the remainder has no known explanation. V, J and clone size derive from that table, while D and trimming were established from the DNA sequence. Across this sample there are about 89,000 clones, with around 90% seen only once. Around 10% of the sample is in the top ten clones.

The sample in question was peripheral blood, obtained 28 days after the second AZD1222 dose. The chain employs TRBV3-1 (or the pseudogene TRBV3-2) and TRBJ1-2; TRBD1 fits 8 bases in the junction. The TCR sequence derives from an adult who received the AZD1222 COVID-19 vaccine. The CDR3 loop reads CASSPTGADYGYTF. The sequenced DNA: TGTGCCAGCAGCCCGACAGGGGCAGACTATGGCTACACCTTC.